A single sample is the source of the 12 T cell receptor beta chains below, sequenced in a study of blood T cell repertoires in COVID-19. Data came from immunoSEQ multiplex PCR; TCRdb stores just in-frame clones and leaves some out. This repertoire shows some 290,000 clones, roughly 86% found once; its top ten account for approximately 10%. The sample consisted of peripheral blood. Receptors originate from a young woman with COVID-19, enrolled during active disease.

The chain carries TRBV7-2 and TRBJ2-1; 7 bases match TRBD2. The V segment lost 3 bases and the J segment 15 bases; nucleotides outside the gene matches: 5. CDR1 is SGHTA and CDR2 is FQGNSA in the germline V gene. The CDR3 is 11 amino acids. Written as DNA, the CDR3 is TGTGCCAGCAGCTTTGGACTAGATCCGTTCTTC. Translation gives CASSFGLDPFF.

V usage is TRBV7-9 and J usage is TRBJ1-1; D is uncertain. The CDR3 runs to 13 residues. Germline V CDR1 and CDR2: SEHNR, FQNEAQ (reference sequence). Trimming cost V 5 bases and J 8 bases, with 15 bases left between them. CDR3 loop: CASSTLEQAEAFF. In nucleotides, the CDR3 is TGTGCCAGCAGCACCCTTGAGCAGGCCGAAGCTTTCTTT.

The chain links TRBV18 to TRBJ1-1; no reliable D call. V dropped 0 bases and J dropped 1 base, with 12 bases sitting between them. This CDR3 comprises 16 residues. CDR1 and CDR2 (germline): KGHSH, LQKENI. CDR3 sequence reads: CASSPPSGRENTEAFF. CDR3 DNA: TGTGCCAGCTCACCACCGAGCGGACGAGAGAACACTGAAGCTTTCTTT.

V usage is TRBV7-6 and J usage is TRBJ2-3; 8 bases map to TRBD2. The J segment lost 4 bases and the V segment lost 4 bases, leaving 7 bases of the junction unmatched. The germline V gene encodes CDR1 SGHVS and CDR2 FNYEAQ. The CDR3 is made up of 15 amino acids. CDR3 coding DNA: TGTGCCAGCAGCTCACCGGGACTAGAGGCAGATACGCAGTATTTT. Protein: CASSSPGLEADTQYF.

This chain uses TRBV10-1 with TRBJ1-3, with D unclear. The CDR3 is 13 residues long. Germline CDR1 and CDR2: WNHNN and SYGVQD (reference sequence). The V and J ends lost 4 bases and 3 bases respectively, with 7 bases between them. CDR3 sequence (DNA): TGCGCCAGCAGTGTGAGTCTTGGAAACACCATATATTTT. It yields the protein CASSVSLGNTIYF.

This chain uses TRBV7-2 with TRBJ2-1, with D maybe TRBD1 (6 bases). Trimming stripped 0 bases from V and 1 base from J, with 7 bases between. The CDR3 sequence is 15 residues long. The germline gives CDR1 SGHTA, CDR2 FQGNSA. Here the CDR3 DNA reads TGTGCCAGCAGCTTAGCCGGGACATCCTACAATGAGCAGTTCTTC. It codes for CASSLAGTSYNEQFF.

The rearrangement joins TRBV29-1 to TRBJ2-1, with a possible D match to TRBD2 (5 bases). Germline CDR1 is SQVTM and CDR2 is ANQGSEA. The CDR3 spans 12 residues. Trimming cost V 5 bases and J 8 bases, with 13 bases left between them. Here the CDR3 DNA reads TGCAGCGTTACAGCTCGGCGGGATGAGCAGTTCTTC. Its translation is CSVTARRDEQFF.

This chain joins TRBV4-1 and TRBJ1-2; TRBD1 matches at 8 bases. This CDR3 has 16 amino acids. Looked up from germline, CDR1 is MGHRA and CDR2 is YSYEKL. Unmatched junction bases numbered 5, after V lost 2 bases and J lost 0 bases. The CDR3 coding sequence is TGCGCCAGCAGCCAACCTGGGACAGGCACTAACTATGGCTACACCTTC. This encodes CASSQPGTGTNYGYTF.

J is TRBJ2-1 and V is TRBV7-9; D may be TRBD2 (6 bases). V was cut by 10 bases and J by 5 bases, with 18 bases left in between. Germline assignment: CDR1 SEHNR and CDR2 FQNEAQ (reference sequence). This CDR3 contains 14 residues. DNA of the CDR3: TGTGCCATCCTAGCGATTACGGGCAACAATGAGCAGTTCTTC. Its translation: CAILAITGNNEQFF.

This clone is labeled as medium-sized. The rearrangement uses TRBV28 and TRBJ1-5; a weak D match, TRBD1 (5 bases). The CDR3 runs to 15 residues. Trimming took off 2 bases at V and 6 bases at J, with 14 bases between the two ends. Per germline, CDR1 MDHEN and CDR2 SYDVKM. The CDR3 sequence is CASSLEAGGGQPQHF. The CDR3 coding sequence is TGTGCCAGCAGTTTAGAAGCGGGGGGAGGTCAGCCCCAGCATTTT. The entire variable domain, with the rest obtained from reference TRBV28 and TRBJ1-5, is as follows: DVKVTQSSRYLVKRTGEKVFLECVQDMDHENMFWYRQDPGLGLRLIYFSYDVKMKEKGDIPEGYSVSREKKERFSLILESASTNQTSMYLCASSLEAGGGQPQHFGDGTRLSIL.

This chain joins TRBV7-7 and TRBJ1-1; D is undetermined. Trimming pared 1 base from V and 5 bases from J, leaving 8 bases between. Germline-derived CDR1 and CDR2 are SSHAT and FNYEAQ (reference sequence). The CDR3 extends over 13 amino acids. The CDR3 protein is CASSLDSGTEAFF. The CDR3 DNA reads as TGTGCCAGCAGCTTAGACAGTGGGACTGAAGCTTTCTTT.

The V and J genes are TRBV9 and TRBJ2-5, with D perhaps matching TRBD2 (7 bases). CDR1 and CDR2 from the germline V gene are SGDLS and YYNGEE. Trimming took 1 base from V and 1 from J, leaving 11 bases between them. The length of the CDR3 is 15 residues. In nucleotides, the CDR3 is TGTGCCAGCAGCGTAATCGCGGGGGCCCAAGAGACCCAGTACTTC. Translating gives CASSVIAGAQETQYF. Using reference TRBV9 and TRBJ2-5 for the parts outside the CDR3, the full variable domain is DSGVTQTPKHLITATGQRVTLRCSPRSGDLSVYWYQQSLDQGLQFLIQYYNGEERAKGNILERFSAQQFPDLHSELNLSSLELGDSALYFCASSVIAGAQETQYFGPGTRLLVL.